A selection of T cell receptor beta chains follows, all from one sample in a study of CD8 T cells in ankylosing spondylitis. TCRdb reprocessed the 5' RACE reads with MiXCR, giving one entry per CDR3 protein. Among approximately 250,000 distinct CDR3 sequences listed, 20% to 30% were seen once. Sequencing was performed on blood, either unsorted or a sorted T cell fraction (not recorded which). These receptors all come from a male donor with ankylosing spondylitis or in good health (not recorded which). Both conserved end residues are trimmed from each CDR3. Fields, in order: V gene, CDR3 protein.

V: TRBV3-1
CDR3: ASSQVSSGVYNEQF

V: TRBV20-1
CDR3: SARGEGYEQY

V: TRBV20-1
CDR3: SARESSGETQY

V: TRBV29-1
CDR3: SVDRMTGGSGQPQH

V: TRBV20-1
CDR3: SAWRDSYT

V: TRBV11-2
CDR3: ASSWGRGRTYEQY

V: TRBV4-2
CDR3: ASSPSPRELNEQY

V: TRBV5-1
CDR3: ASSLNRDRANEQF

V: TRBV29-1
CDR3: SAGRIEAF

V: TRBV2
CDR3: ASRPTGTNTEAF

V: TRBV10-3
CDR3: AISDSRTGNNEQF

V: TRBV12-3/TRBV12-4
CDR3: ASSLGQASEQY

V: TRBV29-1
CDR3: SVEGRDSGANVLT

V: TRBV5-6
CDR3: ASSFTKDRAFTDTQY

V: TRBV10-2
CDR3: ASSDPWGGHYEQY

V: TRBV15
CDR3: ATSPTGVWAQY